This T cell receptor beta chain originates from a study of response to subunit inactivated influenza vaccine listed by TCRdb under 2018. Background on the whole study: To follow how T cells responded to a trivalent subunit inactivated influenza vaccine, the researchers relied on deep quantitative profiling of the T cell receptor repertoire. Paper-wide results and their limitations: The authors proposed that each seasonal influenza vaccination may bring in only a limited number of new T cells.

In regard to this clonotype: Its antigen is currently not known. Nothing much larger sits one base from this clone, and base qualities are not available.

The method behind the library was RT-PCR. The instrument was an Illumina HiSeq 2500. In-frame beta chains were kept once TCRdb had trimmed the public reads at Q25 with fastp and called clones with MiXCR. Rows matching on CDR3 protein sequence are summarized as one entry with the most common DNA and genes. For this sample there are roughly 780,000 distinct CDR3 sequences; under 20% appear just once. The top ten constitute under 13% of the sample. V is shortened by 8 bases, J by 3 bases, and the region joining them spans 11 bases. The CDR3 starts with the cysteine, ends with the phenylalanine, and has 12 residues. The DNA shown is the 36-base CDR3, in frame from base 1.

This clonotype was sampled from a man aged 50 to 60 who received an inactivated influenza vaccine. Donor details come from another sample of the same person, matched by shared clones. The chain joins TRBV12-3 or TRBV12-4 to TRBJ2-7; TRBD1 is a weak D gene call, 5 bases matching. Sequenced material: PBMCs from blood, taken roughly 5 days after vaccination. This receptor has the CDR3 CASGVGHYEQYF. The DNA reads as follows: TGTGCCAGCGGGGTTGGACACTACGAGCAGTACTTC.